This TCR beta chain was found in a study of monozygotic twins with inflammatory bowel disease. TCRdb re-called the 5' RACE reads, yielding one record per CDR3 amino acid sequence without DNA. The sample totals about 380,000 distinct CDR3 sequences. The CDR3 is made up of 15 amino acids. Germline V gives CDR1 ENHRY, CDR2 SYGVKD. V gene TRBV10-3 combines with J gene TRBJ2-3; TCRdb picks TRBD1, but there is no DNA to check that call. The TCR was taken from a human donor with ulcerative colitis or Crohn's disease, or a healthy co-twin of an affected twin (not recorded which). Sequenced input: blood. The CDR3 loop reads CAISDRGFGTDTQYF.